This entry concerns a single T cell receptor beta chain. Authors' data handling: Counts of nucleated cells, estimated from reference gene primer amplification, were obtained. Produced via immunoSEQ multiplex PCR; TCRdb's table is partial and in-frame only. Clonal size and the V and J genes are those of that table, whereas D and trimming came from the DNA. The top ten hold more than 1% of the sample, which has around 250,000 clones, approximately 90% seen once. Participants were aged about 18 to 90 years, lived in under 30 US areas, and enrolled virtually. Membership in each cohort depended on participant-reported clinical history. V shed 4 bases and J 5 bases; nucleotides not matched to a gene: 2. The CDR3 spans 12 residues. Germline V CDR1 and CDR2: MGHRA, YSYEKL. The sample belongs to a study of blood T cell repertoires in COVID-19. Study as a whole: PBMCs, B-cell-depleted T cells, or T cells provided the cDNA or gDNA that made up the material.

The sequenced sample was PBMCs or T cells enriched from blood (not recorded which). V is TRBV4-1 and J is TRBJ2-7; TRBD2 aligns across 7 bases. The TCR originated in a human donor in a cohort exposed to, infected with or recovered from COVID-19 (not recorded which). The donor label of this sample is uncertain. The CDR3 here is CASSRSGDEQYF. CDR3 DNA sequence: TGCGCCAGCAGCCGGAGCGGGGACGAGCAGTACTTC.